The clone carrying this TCR beta chain was seen a few times. No antigen is known for it. Germline V gives CDR1 MDHEN, CDR2 SYDVKM. Trimming took off 6 bases at V and 4 bases at J, with 18 bases between the two ends. The CDR3 has 15 amino acids. The sample comes from a study of OX40 agonist ivuxolimab in advanced cancers. Across the study: A history of anti-PD-1, anti-PD-L1 or anti-CTLA-4 therapy was acceptable, and around 36% had some. One patient with hepatocellular carcinoma and two with cutaneous melanoma, three in all, had partial responses. Overall study findings and caveats: CD4+ and CD8+ T cells in blood underwent clonal expansion by week 6 at 0.1 to 3.0 mg/kg.

The assay was immunoSEQ multiplex PCR, and TCRdb's table has in-frame clones only and misses some. Of approximately 62,000 clones listed, approximately 91% are singletons. Specimen: CD4+ or CD8+ T cells sorted from blood, collected in a trial of the OX40 agonist ivuxolimab. This sequence originates from an adult with an advanced solid tumor such as melanoma, head and neck, liver or kidney cancer. The chain has TRBV28 and TRBJ1-1; D may be TRBD1 (6 bases). CDR3 in amino acids: CASRPHPQGSTEAFF. CDR3 coding DNA: TGTGCCAGCAGGCCTCACCCTCAGGGGAGCACTGAAGCTTTCTTT.